This T cell receptor (beta chain) was recorded in a study of radiotherapy plus CTLA-4 blockade in lung cancer. Turning to the study itself: More than 15% of patients responded objectively, and about 30% achieved disease control. Study-wide points: In blood, TCR clones derived from the tumor expanded after radiotherapy plus ipilimumab. Alongside interferon-beta, early blood T cell clone dynamics were reportedly the best predictor of response.

Data came from immunoSEQ multiplex PCR; TCRdb stores just in-frame clones and leaves some out. The repertoire consists of about 70,000 clones, with approximately 76% occurring once and the leading ten covering about 17%. Of note for this clone: The antigen is unknown.

Patients in the study, people with chemo-refractory metastatic non-small-cell lung cancer, received focal radiation plus ipilimumab CTLA-4 blockade. Trimming stripped 5 bases from V and 2 bases from J, with 16 bases between. There are 15 residues in the CDR3. Germline V gene sequence: CDR1 SGHTS, CDR2 YDEGEE. V usage is TRBV5-8 and J usage is TRBJ2-5; tentatively, D is TRBD1 (6 bases). Specimen: peripheral blood, collected from a patient treated with radiotherapy plus ipilimumab. This sequence originates from a human donor with non-small cell lung cancer whose response to radiotherapy plus ipilimumab could not be evaluated. Some clones in this sample may be carry-over from other donors' samples. CDR3 in amino acids: CASSRRTVRQETQYF. The CDR3 DNA follows: TGTGCCAGCAGTCGTCGGACAGTACGTCAAGAGACCCAGTACTTC.